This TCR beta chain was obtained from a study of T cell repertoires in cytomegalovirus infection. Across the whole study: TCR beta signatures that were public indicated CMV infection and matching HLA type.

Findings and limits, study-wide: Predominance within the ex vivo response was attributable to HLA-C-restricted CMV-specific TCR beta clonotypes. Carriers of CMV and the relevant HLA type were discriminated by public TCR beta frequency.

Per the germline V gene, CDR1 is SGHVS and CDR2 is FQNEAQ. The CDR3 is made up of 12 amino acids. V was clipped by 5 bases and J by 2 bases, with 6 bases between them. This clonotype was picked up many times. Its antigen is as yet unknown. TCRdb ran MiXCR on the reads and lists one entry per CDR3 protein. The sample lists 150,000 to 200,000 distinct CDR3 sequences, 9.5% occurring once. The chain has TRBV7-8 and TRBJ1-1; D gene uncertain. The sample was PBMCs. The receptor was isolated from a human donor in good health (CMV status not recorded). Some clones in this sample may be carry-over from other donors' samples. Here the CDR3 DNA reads TGTGCCAGCAGCCCACTAAACACTGAAGCTTTCTTT. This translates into CASSPLNTEAFF.